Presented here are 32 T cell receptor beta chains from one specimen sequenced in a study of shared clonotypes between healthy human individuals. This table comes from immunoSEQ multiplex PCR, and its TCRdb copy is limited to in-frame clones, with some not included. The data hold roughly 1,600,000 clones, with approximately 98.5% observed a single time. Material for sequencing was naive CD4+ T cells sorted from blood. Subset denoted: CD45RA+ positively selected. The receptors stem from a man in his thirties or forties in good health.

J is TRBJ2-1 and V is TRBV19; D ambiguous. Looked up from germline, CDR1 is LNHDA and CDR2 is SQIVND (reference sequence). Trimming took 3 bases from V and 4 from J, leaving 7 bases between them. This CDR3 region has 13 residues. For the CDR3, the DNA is TGTGCCAGTAGTATTGACACGTACAATGAGCAGTTCTTC. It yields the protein CASSIDTYNEQFF.

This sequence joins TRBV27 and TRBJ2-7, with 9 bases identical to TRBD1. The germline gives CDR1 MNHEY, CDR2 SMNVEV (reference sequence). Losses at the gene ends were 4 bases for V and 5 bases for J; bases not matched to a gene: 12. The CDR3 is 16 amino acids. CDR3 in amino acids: CASSSPLRDRAHEQYF. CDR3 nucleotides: TGTGCCAGCAGTTCCCCCCTCCGGGACAGGGCCCACGAGCAGTACTTC.

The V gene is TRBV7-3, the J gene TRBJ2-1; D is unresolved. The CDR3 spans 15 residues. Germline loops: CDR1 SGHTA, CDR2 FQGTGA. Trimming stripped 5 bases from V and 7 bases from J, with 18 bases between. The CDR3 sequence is CASSMEGLGLNEQFF. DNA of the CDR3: TGTGCCAGCAGCATGGAAGGGTTGGGTTTGAATGAGCAGTTCTTC.

The CDR3 is CSVRQGTDTQYF. The DNA for the CDR3 is TGCAGCGTAAGACAGGGGACAGATACGCAGTATTTT. The rearrangement uses TRBV29-1 and TRBJ2-3, with 8 nucleotides matching TRBD1. This CDR3 has 12 residues. Losses at the gene ends were 6 bases for V and 3 bases for J; bases not matched to a gene: 2. CDR1 is SQVTM, CDR2 ANQGSEA, per germline.

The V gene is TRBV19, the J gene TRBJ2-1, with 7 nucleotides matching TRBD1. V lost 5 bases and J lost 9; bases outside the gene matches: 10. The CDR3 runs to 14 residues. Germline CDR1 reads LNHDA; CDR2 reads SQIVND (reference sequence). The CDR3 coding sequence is TGTGCCAGTAGTGTCCAAACAGGGGCGGGTGAGCAGTTCTTC. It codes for CASSVQTGAGEQFF.

The CDR3 protein is CASTGLAGSSYEQYF. In DNA, the CDR3 is TGTGCCAGCACTGGACTAGCGGGAAGCTCCTACGAGCAGTACTTC. V usage is TRBV6-1 and J usage is TRBJ2-7, with 12 bases fitting TRBD2. Germline loops: CDR1 MNHNS, CDR2 SASEGT. The CDR3 is 15 amino acids. The V and J ends lost 7 bases and 0 bases, in that order; junction bases with no gene match: 4.

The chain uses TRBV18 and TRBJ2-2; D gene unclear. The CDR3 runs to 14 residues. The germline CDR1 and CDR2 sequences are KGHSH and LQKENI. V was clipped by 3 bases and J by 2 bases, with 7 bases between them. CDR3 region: CASSPNLNTGELFF. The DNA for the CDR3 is TGTGCCAGCTCACCCAATCTCAACACCGGGGAGCTGTTTTTT.

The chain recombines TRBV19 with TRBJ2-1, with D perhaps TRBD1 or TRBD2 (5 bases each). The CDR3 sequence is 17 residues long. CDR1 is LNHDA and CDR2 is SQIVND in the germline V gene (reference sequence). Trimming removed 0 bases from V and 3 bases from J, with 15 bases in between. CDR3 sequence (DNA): TGTGCCAGTAGTATAGATCGGGGCAGGAGACTCTACAATGAGCAGTTCTTC. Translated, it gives CASSIDRGRRLYNEQFF.

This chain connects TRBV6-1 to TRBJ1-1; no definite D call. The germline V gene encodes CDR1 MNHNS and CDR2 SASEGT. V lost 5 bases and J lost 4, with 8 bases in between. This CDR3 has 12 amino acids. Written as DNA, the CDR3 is TGTGCCAGCAGTCGAATTGGCACTGAAGCTTTCTTT. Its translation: CASSRIGTEAFF.

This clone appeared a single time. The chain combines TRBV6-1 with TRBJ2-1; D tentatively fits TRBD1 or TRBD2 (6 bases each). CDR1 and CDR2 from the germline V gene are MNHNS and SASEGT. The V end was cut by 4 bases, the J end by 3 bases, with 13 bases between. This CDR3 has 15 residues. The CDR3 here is CASSAQGGIYNEQFF. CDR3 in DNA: TGTGCCAGCAGTGCTCAAGGGGGGATCTACAATGAGCAGTTCTTC.

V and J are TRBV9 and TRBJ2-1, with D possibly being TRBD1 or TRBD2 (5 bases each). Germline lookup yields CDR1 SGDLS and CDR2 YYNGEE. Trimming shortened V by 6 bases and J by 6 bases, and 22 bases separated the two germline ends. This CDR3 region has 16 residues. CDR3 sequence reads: CASTAGGRLGANEQFF. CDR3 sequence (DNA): TGTGCCAGCACCGCTGGGGGACGCCTCGGGGCCAATGAGCAGTTCTTC.

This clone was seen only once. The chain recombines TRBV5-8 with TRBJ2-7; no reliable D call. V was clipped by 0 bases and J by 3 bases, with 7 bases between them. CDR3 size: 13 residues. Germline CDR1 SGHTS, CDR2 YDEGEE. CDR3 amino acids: CASSLGFGYEQYF. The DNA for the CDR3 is TGTGCCAGCAGCTTGGGTTTCGGCTACGAGCAGTACTTC.

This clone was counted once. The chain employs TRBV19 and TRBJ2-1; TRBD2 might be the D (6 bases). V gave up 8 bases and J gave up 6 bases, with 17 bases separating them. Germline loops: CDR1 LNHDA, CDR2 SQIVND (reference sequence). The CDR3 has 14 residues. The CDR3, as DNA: TGTGCCAGTGGGGGTCGGGTGGGAGGCAATGAGCAGTTCTTC. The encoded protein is CASGGRVGGNEQFF.

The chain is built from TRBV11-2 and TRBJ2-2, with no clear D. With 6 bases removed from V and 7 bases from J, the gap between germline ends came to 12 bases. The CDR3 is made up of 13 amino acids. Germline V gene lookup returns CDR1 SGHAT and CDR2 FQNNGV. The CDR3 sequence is CASRPDRNGELFF. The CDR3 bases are TGTGCCAGCAGACCGGACCGGAACGGGGAGCTGTTTTTT.

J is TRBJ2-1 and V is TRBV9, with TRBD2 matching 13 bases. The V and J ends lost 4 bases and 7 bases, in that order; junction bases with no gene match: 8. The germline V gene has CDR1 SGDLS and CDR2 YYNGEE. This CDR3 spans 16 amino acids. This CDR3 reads CASSTRLAGGGNEQFF. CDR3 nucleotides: TGTGCCAGCAGCACCCGACTAGCGGGGGGAGGGAATGAGCAGTTCTTC. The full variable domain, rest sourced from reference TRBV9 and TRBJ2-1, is DSGVTQTPKHLITATGQRVTLRCSPRSGDLSVYWYQQSLDQGLQFLIQYYNGEERAKGNILERFSAQQFPDLHSELNLSSLELGDSALYFCASSTRLAGGGNEQFFGPGTRLTVL.

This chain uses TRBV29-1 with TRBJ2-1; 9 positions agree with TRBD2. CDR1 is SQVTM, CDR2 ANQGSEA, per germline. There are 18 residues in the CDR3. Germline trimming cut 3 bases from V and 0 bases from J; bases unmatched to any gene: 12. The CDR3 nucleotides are TGCAGCGTTGAGCTCGCGGGAGGGCCCCAGAGCTCCTACAATGAGCAGTTCTTC. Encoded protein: CSVELAGGPQSSYNEQFF.

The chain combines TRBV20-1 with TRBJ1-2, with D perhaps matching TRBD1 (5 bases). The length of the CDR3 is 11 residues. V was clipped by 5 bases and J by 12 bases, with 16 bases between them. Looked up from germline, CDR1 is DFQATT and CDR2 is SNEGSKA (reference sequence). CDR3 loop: CSAPRQPQDTF. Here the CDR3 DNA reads TGCAGTGCTCCCAGACAGCCCCAGGACACCTTC.

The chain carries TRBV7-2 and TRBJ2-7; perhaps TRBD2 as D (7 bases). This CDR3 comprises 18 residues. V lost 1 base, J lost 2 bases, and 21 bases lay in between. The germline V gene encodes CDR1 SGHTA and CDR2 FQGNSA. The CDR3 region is CASSLVGGGPSPAYEQYF. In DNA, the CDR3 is TGTGCCAGCAGCTTAGTAGGGGGAGGGCCTTCTCCGGCCTACGAGCAGTACTTC.

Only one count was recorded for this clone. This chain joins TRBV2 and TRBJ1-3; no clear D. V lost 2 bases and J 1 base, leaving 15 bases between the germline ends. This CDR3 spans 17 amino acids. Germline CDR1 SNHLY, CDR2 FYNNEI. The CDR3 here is CASSESTGLGSGNTIYF. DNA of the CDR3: TGTGCCAGCAGTGAATCGACGGGCCTGGGGTCTGGAAACACCATATATTTT.

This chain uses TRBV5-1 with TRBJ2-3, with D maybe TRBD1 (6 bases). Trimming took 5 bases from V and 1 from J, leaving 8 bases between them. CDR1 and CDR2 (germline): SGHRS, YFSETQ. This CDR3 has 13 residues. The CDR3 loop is CASRRQGTDTQYF. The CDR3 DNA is TGCGCCAGCAGACGACAGGGCACAGATACGCAGTATTTT.

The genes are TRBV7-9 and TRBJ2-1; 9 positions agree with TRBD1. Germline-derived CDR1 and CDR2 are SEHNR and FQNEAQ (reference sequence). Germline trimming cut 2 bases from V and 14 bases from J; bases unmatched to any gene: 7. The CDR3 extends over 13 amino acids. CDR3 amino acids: CASSLHEDRGKFF. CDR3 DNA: TGTGCCAGCAGCTTACATGAGGACAGGGGCAAGTTCTTC.

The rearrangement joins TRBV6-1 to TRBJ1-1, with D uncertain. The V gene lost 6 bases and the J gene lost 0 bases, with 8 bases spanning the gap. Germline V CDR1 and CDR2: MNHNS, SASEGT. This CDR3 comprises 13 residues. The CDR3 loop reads CASSAKMNTEAFF. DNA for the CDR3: TGTGCCAGCAGCGCCAAAATGAACACTGAAGCTTTCTTT.

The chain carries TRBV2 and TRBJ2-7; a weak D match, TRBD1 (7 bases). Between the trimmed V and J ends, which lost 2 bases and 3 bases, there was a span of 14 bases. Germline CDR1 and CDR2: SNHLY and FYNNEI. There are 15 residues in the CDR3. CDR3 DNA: TGTGCCAGCAGTGAATCGACAGGGAGGTTCTACGAGCAGTACTTC. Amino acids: CASSESTGRFYEQYF.

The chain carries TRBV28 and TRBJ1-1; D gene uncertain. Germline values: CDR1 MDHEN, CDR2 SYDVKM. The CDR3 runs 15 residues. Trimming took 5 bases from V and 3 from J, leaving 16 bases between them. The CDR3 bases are TGTGCCAGCAGTGGGCTGGTCAGGCAGCACACTGAAGCTTTCTTT. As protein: CASSGLVRQHTEAFF.

The CDR3 DNA is TGTGCCCCCGGACACCTCGGGGGGCAGTACTTC. This gives the protein CAPGHLGGQYF. The chain links TRBV27 to TRBJ2-7, with D possibly being TRBD2 (6 bases). Germline CDR1 and CDR2: MNHEY and SMNVEV (reference sequence). Trimming took off 11 bases at V and 9 bases at J, with 17 bases between the two ends. The CDR3 consists of 11 residues.

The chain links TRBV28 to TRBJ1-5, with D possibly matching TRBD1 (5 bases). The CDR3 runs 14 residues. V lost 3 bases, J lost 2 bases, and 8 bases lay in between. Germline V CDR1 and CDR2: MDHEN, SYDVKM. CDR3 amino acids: CASSFYRRNQPQHF. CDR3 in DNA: TGTGCCAGCAGTTTTTACAGGCGCAATCAGCCCCAGCATTTT.

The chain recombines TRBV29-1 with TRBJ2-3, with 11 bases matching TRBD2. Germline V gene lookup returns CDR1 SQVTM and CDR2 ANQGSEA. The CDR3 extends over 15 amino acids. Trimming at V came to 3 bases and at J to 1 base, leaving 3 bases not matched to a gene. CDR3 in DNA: TGCAGCGTTGATCAACTAGCGGGGGGCACAGATACGCAGTATTTT. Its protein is CSVDQLAGGTDTQYF.

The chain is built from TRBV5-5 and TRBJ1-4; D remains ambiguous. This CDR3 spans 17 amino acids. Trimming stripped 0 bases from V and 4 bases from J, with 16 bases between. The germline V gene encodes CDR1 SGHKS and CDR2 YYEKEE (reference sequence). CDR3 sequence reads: CASSLVRWAVDNEKLFF. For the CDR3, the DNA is TGTGCCAGCAGCTTGGTTAGGTGGGCGGTAGATAATGAAAAACTGTTTTTT. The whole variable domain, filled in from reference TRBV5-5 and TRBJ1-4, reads DAGVTQSPTHLIKTRGQQVTLRCSPISGHKSVSWYQQVLGQGPQFIFQYYEKEERGRGNFPDRFSARQFPNYSSELNVNALLLGDSALYLCASSLVRWAVDNEKLFFGSGTQLSVL.

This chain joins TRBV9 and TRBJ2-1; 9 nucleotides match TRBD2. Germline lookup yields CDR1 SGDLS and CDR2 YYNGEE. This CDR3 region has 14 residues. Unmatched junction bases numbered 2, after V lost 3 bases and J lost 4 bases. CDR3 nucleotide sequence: TGTGCCAGCAGCGGCGGGAGGGGATACAATGAGCAGTTCTTC. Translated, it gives CASSGGRGYNEQFF. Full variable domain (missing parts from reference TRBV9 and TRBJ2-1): DSGVTQTPKHLITATGQRVTLRCSPRSGDLSVYWYQQSLDQGLQFLIQYYNGEERAKGNILERFSAQQFPDLHSELNLSSLELGDSALYFCASSGGRGYNEQFFGPGTRLTVL.

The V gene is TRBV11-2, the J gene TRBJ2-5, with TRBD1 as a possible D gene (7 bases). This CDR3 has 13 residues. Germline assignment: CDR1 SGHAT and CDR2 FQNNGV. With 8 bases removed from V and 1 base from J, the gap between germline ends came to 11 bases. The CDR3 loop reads CASGRGAQETQYF. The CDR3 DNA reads TGTGCCAGCGGCAGGGGGGCCCAAGAGACCCAGTACTTC. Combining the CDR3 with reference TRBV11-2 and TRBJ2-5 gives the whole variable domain EAGVAQSPRYKIIEKRQSVAFWCNPISGHATLYWYQQILGQGPKLLIQFQNNGVVDDSQLPKDRFSAERLKGVDSTLKIQPAKLEDSAVYLCASGRGAQETQYFGPGTRLLVL.

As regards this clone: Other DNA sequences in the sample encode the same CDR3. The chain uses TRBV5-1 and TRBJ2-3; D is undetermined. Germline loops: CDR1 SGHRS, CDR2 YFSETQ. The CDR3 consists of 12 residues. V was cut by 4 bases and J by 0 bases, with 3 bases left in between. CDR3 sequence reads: CASSPSTDTQYF. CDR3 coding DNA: TGCGCCAGCAGCCCTAGCACAGATACGCAGTATTTT.

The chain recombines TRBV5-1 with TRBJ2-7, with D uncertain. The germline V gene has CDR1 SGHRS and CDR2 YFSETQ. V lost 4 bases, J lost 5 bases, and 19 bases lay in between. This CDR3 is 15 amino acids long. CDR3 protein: CASSPLDGPRNEQYF. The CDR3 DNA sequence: TGCGCCAGCAGCCCACTGGACGGGCCGCGAAACGAGCAGTACTTC.